The 29 T cell receptor beta chains in this list originate from one sample, sequenced in a study of OX40 agonist ivuxolimab in advanced cancers. Here immunoSEQ multiplex PCR was the method, and the copy in TCRdb shows in-frame clones only, minus some. The table includes some 54,000 clones, 80% to 90% detected once. The starting material was CD4+ or CD8+ T cells sorted from blood, obtained in a trial of the OX40 agonist ivuxolimab. Receptors originate from an adult with an advanced solid tumor such as melanoma, head and neck, liver or kidney cancer.

The CDR3, as DNA: TGTGCCAGCAGCCATGGGACAGTTGGGACTGAAGCTTTCTTT. Protein product: CASSHGTVGTEAFF. This rearrangement joins TRBV7-9 to TRBJ1-1; 7 nucleotides agree with TRBD1. V dropped 5 bases and J dropped 5; count of bases not matched to a gene: 8. This CDR3 has 14 residues. Germline CDR1 is SEHNR and CDR2 is FQNEAQ (reference sequence).

This chain connects TRBV4-1 to TRBJ2-7; perhaps TRBD1 as D (5 bases). The CDR3 runs 15 residues. Per germline, CDR1 MGHRA and CDR2 YSYEKL. Trimming cost V 0 bases and J 3 bases, with 12 bases left between them. Written as DNA, the CDR3 is TGCGCCAGCAGCCAAGATCGAGACAGTTTCTACGAGCAGTACTTC. Translated, it gives CASSQDRDSFYEQYF.

V gene TRBV9 combines with J gene TRBJ2-2; D is ambiguous. Germline V gene data show CDR1 as SGDLS and CDR2 as YYNGEE. This CDR3 has 13 amino acids. V lost 2 bases to trimming and J lost 2 bases, with 4 bases between them. The CDR3 bases are TGTGCCAGCAGCGTTTACAACACCGGGGAGCTGTTTTTT. It yields the protein CASSVYNTGELFF.

The J gene is TRBJ1-4, the V gene TRBV9; the match to TRBD1 covers 8 bases. The CDR3 is 15 residues long. In germline, CDR1 is SGDLS, CDR2 YYNGEE. J was trimmed by 5 bases and V by 4 bases; bases with no gene match: 7. In DNA, the CDR3 is TGTGCCAGCAGCTCCCGAACAGGGGGGAATGAAAAACTGTTTTTT. Protein product: CASSSRTGGNEKLFF.

Comment on this clone: Other DNA sequences within the sample encode an identical CDR3. The chain carries TRBV30 and TRBJ2-7; D ambiguous. CDR1 is GTSNPN, CDR2 SVGIG, per germline (reference sequence). V was trimmed by 2 bases and J by 0 bases, leaving 2 bases between them. CDR3 length: 11 residues. Written as DNA, the CDR3 is TGTGCCTGGAGTCCCTCCTACGAGCAGTACTTC. It translates to CAWSPSYEQYF.

V is TRBV5-1 and J is TRBJ2-7; the D gene is possibly TRBD2 (5 bases). This CDR3 is 14 amino acids long. CDR1 and CDR2 (germline): SGHRS, YFSETQ. The V end lost 0 bases, the J end lost 0 bases, and 7 bases lay between the germline ends. CDR3 nucleotide sequence: TGCGCCAGCAGCTTGGGGGAGAGCTCCTACGAGCAGTACTTC. Translating it yields CASSLGESSYEQYF. Complete variable domain (other parts from reference TRBV5-1 and TRBJ2-7): KAGVTQTPRYLIKTRGQQVTLSCSPISGHRSVSWYQQTPGQGLQFLFEYFSETQRNKGNFPGRFSGRQFSNSRSEMNVSTLELGDSALYLCASSLGESSYEQYFGPGTRLTVT.

DNA of the CDR3: TGTGCCAGCAGTGTAGCGGGGGGCTCCTACGAGCAGTACTTC. This codes for CASSVAGGSYEQYF. The rearrangement joins TRBV6-5 to TRBJ2-7; 10 bases map to TRBD2. In germline, CDR1 is MNHEY, CDR2 SVGAGI. J lost 0 bases, V lost 5 bases, and 1 base had no gene match. The length of the CDR3 is 14 residues.

The chain joins TRBV30 to TRBJ2-5; either TRBD1 or TRBD2 may fit D (6 bases each). The CDR3 contains 16 residues. Looked up from germline, CDR1 is GTSNPN and CDR2 is SVGIG (reference sequence). V lost 3 bases and J 2 bases, leaving 19 bases between the germline ends. CDR3 region: CAWSLGSGDLQETQYF. The CDR3 nucleotides are TGTGCCTGGAGCCTCGGGTCAGGGGACTTACAAGAGACCCAGTACTTC.

In nucleotides, the CDR3 is TGTGCCACCAGACGACTTACGAACACCGGGGAGCTGTTTTTT. It specifies CATRRLTNTGELFF. The chain has TRBV15 and TRBJ2-2; D unresolved. The CDR3 loop spans 14 amino acids. CDR1 and CDR2 (germline): LNHNV, YYDKDF (reference sequence). Trimming removed 6 bases at V and 0 bases at J, with 8 bases between. The variable domain in full, with the rest retrieved from reference TRBV15 and TRBJ2-2, is DAMVIQNPRYQVTQFGKPVTLSCSQTLNHNVMYWYQQKSSQAPKLLFHYYDKDFNNEADTPDNFQSRRPNTSFCFLDIRSPGLGDTAMYLCATRRLTNTGELFFGEGSRLTVL.

Only a few counts were recorded for this clone. The chain has TRBV5-5 and TRBJ1-5; possibly TRBD1 for D (5 bases). V shed 0 bases and J shed 0 bases, with 16 bases lying between them. The CDR3 extends over 18 amino acids. The germline gives CDR1 SGHKS, CDR2 YYEKEE (reference sequence). The CDR3: CASSLEYWDGNSNQPQHF. The CDR3 region has the DNA TGTGCCAGCAGCTTGGAATACTGGGACGGAAATAGCAATCAGCCCCAGCATTTT.

This chain joins TRBV27 and TRBJ2-7, with D perhaps TRBD1 (5 bases). Germline V gene lookup returns CDR1 MNHEY and CDR2 SMNVEV (reference sequence). V was clipped by 6 bases and J by 6 bases, with 15 bases between them. CDR3 length: 13 amino acids. The CDR3 reads CASREKGQAEQYF. The CDR3 nucleotides read TGTGCCAGCAGGGAGAAGGGGCAGGCCGAGCAGTACTTC.

This chain connects TRBV7-6 to TRBJ1-5; tentatively, D is TRBD1 (5 bases). The germline V gene has CDR1 SGHVS and CDR2 FNYEAQ. The CDR3 has 20 residues. Trimming removed 1 base at V and 4 bases at J, with 26 bases between. The CDR3 protein is CASSLVAPGPGGGLNQPQHF. CDR3 bases: TGTGCCAGCAGCTTAGTGGCTCCGGGACCCGGGGGAGGTTTAAATCAGCCCCAGCATTTT.

The CDR3 reads CASSPRAPEQYF. The DNA for the CDR3 is TGTGCCAGCAGCCCCAGGGCCCCCGAGCAGTACTTC. The chain couples TRBV5-8 to TRBJ2-7; TRBD1 is a possible D gene (5 bases). The germline CDR1 and CDR2 sequences are SGHTS and YDEGEE. CDR3 length equals 12 residues. Trimming removed 4 bases from V and 6 bases from J, with 11 bases in between. The entire variable domain, with the rest obtained from reference TRBV5-8 and TRBJ2-7, is as follows: EAGVTQSPTHLIKTRGQQATLRCSPISGHTSVYWYQQALGLGLQFLLWYDEGEERNRGNFPPRFSGRQFPNYSSELNVNALELEDSALYLCASSPRAPEQYFGPGTRLTVT.

The V gene is TRBV27, the J gene TRBJ1-1; 8 bases agree with TRBD1. With 4 bases clipped from V and 0 bases from J, the junction kept 1 base outside the gene matches. The CDR3 has 14 amino acids. The germline CDR1 and CDR2 sequences are MNHEY and SMNVEV (reference sequence). CDR3 DNA: TGTGCCAGCAGTTCGACAGGGGTGAACACTGAAGCTTTCTTT. Translating it yields CASSSTGVNTEAFF.

V is TRBV7-9 and J is TRBJ2-3, with D perhaps matching TRBD1 (5 bases). This CDR3 has 14 amino acids. Trimming stripped 5 bases from V and 2 bases from J, with 11 bases between. Germline loops: CDR1 SEHNR, CDR2 FQNEAQ (reference sequence). Here the CDR3 reads CASSPRAYTDTQYF. In nucleotides, the CDR3 is TGTGCCAGCAGCCCCAGGGCTTACACAGATACGCAGTATTTT.

The V gene is TRBV29-1, the J gene TRBJ2-5; TRBD2 matches at 8 bases. J gave up 5 bases and V 6 bases, and 5 bases lay outside the gene matches. The germline V gene has CDR1 SQVTM and CDR2 ANQGSEA. This CDR3 spans 12 amino acids. The CDR3 DNA sequence: TGCAGCGTGGACGGGGGGGCCGAGACCCAGTACTTC. This gives the protein CSVDGGAETQYF.

This chain joins TRBV4-1 and TRBJ2-7; D may be TRBD1 (5 bases). CDR1 MGHRA and CDR2 YSYEKL come from the germline V gene. The CDR3 consists of 13 residues. V was cut by 1 base and J by 2 bases, with 6 bases left in between. The CDR3: CASSQGQTYEQYF. The CDR3 DNA reads TGCGCCAGCAGCCAAGGACAGACCTACGAGCAGTACTTC.

The rearrangement uses TRBV5-6 and TRBJ2-1; D possibly corresponds to TRBD2 (6 bases). V was clipped by 2 bases and J by 4 bases, with 7 bases between them. This CDR3 has 13 residues. Germline V gene lookup returns CDR1 SGHDT and CDR2 YYEEEE. The CDR3, as DNA: TGTGCCAGCAGCTTCAGCGGGTACAATGAGCAGTTCTTC. Amino acid sequence: CASSFSGYNEQFF.

The V and J genes are TRBV2 and TRBJ1-4, with a possible D match to TRBD1 (6 bases). Trimming cost V 7 bases and J 0 bases, with 15 bases left between them. This CDR3 has 16 residues. Germline CDR1 SNHLY, CDR2 FYNNEI. CDR3: CASNTGTVATNEKLFF. The CDR3, as DNA: TGTGCCAGCAATACAGGGACCGTCGCAACTAATGAAAAACTGTTTTTT.

The chain couples TRBV7-2 to TRBJ2-6, with D uncertain. V lost 4 bases, J lost 0 bases, and 4 bases lay in between. Per germline, CDR1 SGHTA and CDR2 FQGNSA. This CDR3 has 14 amino acids. Here the CDR3 reads CASSWDSGANVLTF. CDR3 coding DNA: TGTGCCAGCAGCTGGGACTCTGGGGCCAACGTCCTGACTTTC.

The V and J genes are TRBV6-1 and TRBJ1-1; possibly TRBD1 for D (5 bases). CDR3 length: 14 amino acids. Germline CDR1 and CDR2: MNHNS and SASEGT. The ends were cut back, 3 bases at V and 5 bases at J, with 13 bases in the middle. CDR3 loop: CASSDAWGGTEAFF. The CDR3 DNA reads as TGTGCCAGCAGTGACGCTTGGGGGGGAACTGAAGCTTTCTTT.

This chain uses TRBV4-3 with TRBJ1-6, with 7 bases that match TRBD1. Germline lookup yields CDR1 LGHNA and CDR2 YSLEER. Trimming cost V 5 bases and J 5 bases; bases outside gene matches: 6. This CDR3 is 15 amino acids long. The CDR3 DNA reads TGCGCCAGCAGCTTAGACAGGGCAGATAATTCACCCCTCCACTTT. Translating it yields CASSLDRADNSPLHF.

This chain links TRBV7-2 with TRBJ1-1; D unclear. Germline loops: CDR1 SGHTA, CDR2 FQGNSA. Trimming took off 0 bases at V and 8 bases at J, with 16 bases between the two ends. The CDR3 runs to 15 residues. Here the CDR3 reads CASSLAASWTDEAFF. The CDR3 DNA reads TGTGCCAGCAGCTTAGCTGCTTCTTGGACGGACGAAGCTTTCTTT.

The V and J genes are TRBV5-4 and TRBJ2-1, with D hard to call. V lost 4 bases to trimming and J lost 8 bases, with 7 bases between them. There are 11 residues in the CDR3. CDR1 SGHNT and CDR2 YYREEE come from the germline V gene (reference sequence). The CDR3 loop is CASSLTDEQFF. CDR3 coding DNA: TGTGCCAGCAGCCTTACAGATGAGCAGTTCTTC.

This chain uses TRBV4-1 with TRBJ1-2; D remains unclear. The CDR3 loop spans 15 amino acids. The V gene lost 1 base and the J gene lost 2 bases, with 11 bases spanning the gap. CDR1 is MGHRA, CDR2 YSYEKL, per germline. The CDR3 nucleotides read TGCGCCAGCAGCCAAGTGCTTCTCGGGAACTATGGCTACACCTTC. Encoded protein: CASSQVLLGNYGYTF.

V usage is TRBV5-6 and J usage is TRBJ1-1; perhaps TRBD1 as D (6 bases). From germline, CDR1 is SGHDT and CDR2 YYEEEE. V was trimmed by 7 bases and J by 5 bases, leaving 12 bases between them. CDR3 length equals 12 residues. This chain's CDR3 is CASEKGGTEAFF. CDR3 DNA: TGTGCCAGCGAAAAGGGGGGGACTGAAGCTTTCTTT. The full variable domain, with the rest looked up from reference TRBV5-6 and TRBJ1-1, is DAGVTQSPTHLIKTRGQQVTLRCSPKSGHDTVSWYQQALGQGPQFIFQYYEEEERQRGNFPDRFSGHQFPNYSSELNVNALLLGDSALYLCASEKGGTEAFFGQGTRLTVV.

The chain uses TRBV30 and TRBJ1-1; TRBD1 agrees at 8 bases. V lost 5 bases, J lost 1 base, and 6 bases stayed unmatched. In germline, CDR1 is GTSNPN, CDR2 SVGIG (reference sequence). This CDR3 is built from 14 residues. DNA for the CDR3: TGTGCCTGGGAGCTTGACAGGGGGAACACTGAAGCTTTCTTT. Translating it yields CAWELDRGNTEAFF. Variable domain in full (rest from reference TRBV30 and TRBJ1-1): SQTIHQWPATLVQPVGSPLSLECTVEGTSNPNLYWYRQAAGRGLQLLFYSVGIGQISSEVPQNLSASRPQDRQFILSSKKLLLSDSGFYLCAWELDRGNTEAFFGQGTRLTVV.

V is TRBV7-9 and J is TRBJ2-5; D might be TRBD1 (5 bases). The CDR3 length is 15 residues. The germline V and J ends were trimmed by 5 bases and 6 bases, with 19 bases remaining between them. From germline, CDR1 is SEHNR and CDR2 FQNEAQ (reference sequence). CDR3 nucleotide sequence: TGTGCCAGCAGCCGACACAGGCCCACGGAACAGACCCAGTACTTC. Protein product: CASSRHRPTEQTQYF.

This clone was found once. This sequence joins TRBV27 and TRBJ2-7, with unresolved D. Germline CDR1 is MNHEY and CDR2 is SMNVEV (reference sequence). V shed 0 bases and J shed 4 bases, with 10 bases lying between them. The CDR3 totals 14 residues. CDR3 nucleotide sequence: TGTGCCAGCAGTTTATCCGAAAACGGTTACGAGCAGTACTTC. This translates into CASSLSENGYEQYF.